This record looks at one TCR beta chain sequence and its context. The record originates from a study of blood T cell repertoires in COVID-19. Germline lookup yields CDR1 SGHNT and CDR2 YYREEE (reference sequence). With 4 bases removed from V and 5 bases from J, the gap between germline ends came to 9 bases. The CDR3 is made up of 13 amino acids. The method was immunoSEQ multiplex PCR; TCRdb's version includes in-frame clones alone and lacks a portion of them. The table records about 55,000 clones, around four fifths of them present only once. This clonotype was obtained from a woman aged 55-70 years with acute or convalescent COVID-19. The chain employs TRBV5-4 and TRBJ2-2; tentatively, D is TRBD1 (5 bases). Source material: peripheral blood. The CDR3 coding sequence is TGTGCCAGCAGCGCATACAGGACCGGGGAGCTGTTTTTT. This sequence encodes CASSAYRTGELFF.